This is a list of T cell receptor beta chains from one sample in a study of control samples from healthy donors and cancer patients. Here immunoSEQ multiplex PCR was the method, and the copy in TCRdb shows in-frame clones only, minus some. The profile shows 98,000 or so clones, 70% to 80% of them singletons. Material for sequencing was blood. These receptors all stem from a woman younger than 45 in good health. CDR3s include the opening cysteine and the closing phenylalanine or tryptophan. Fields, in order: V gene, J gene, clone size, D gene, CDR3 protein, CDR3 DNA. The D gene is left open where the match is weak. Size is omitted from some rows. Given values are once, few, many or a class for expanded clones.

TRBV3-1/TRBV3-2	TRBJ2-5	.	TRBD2	CASSQTLAGGPETQYF	TGTGCCAGCAGCCAAACACTAGCGGGGGGGCCGGAGACCCAGTACTTC
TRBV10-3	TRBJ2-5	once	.	CAISASGETQYF	TGTGCCATCAGTGCTTCCGGGGAGACCCAGTACTTC
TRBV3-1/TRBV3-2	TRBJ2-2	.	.	CASSQRRGSNTGELFF	TGTGCCAGCAGCCAACGTAGGGGCTCGAACACCGGGGAGCTGTTTTTT
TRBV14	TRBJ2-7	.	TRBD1	CASSQVGQGAGDEQYF	TGTGCCAGCAGCCAAGTCGGACAGGGGGCCGGGGACGAGCAGTACTTC
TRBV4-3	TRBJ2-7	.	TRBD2	CASSQEPWRGGQDYEQYF	TGCGCCAGCAGCCAAGAGCCTTGGCGGGGGGGCCAGGACTACGAGCAGTACTTC
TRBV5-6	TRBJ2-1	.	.	CASRFGVVLLDNEQFF	TGTGCCAGCAGGTTTGGTGTAGTCCTACTCGACAATGAGCAGTTCTTC
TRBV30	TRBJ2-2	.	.	CAWNDGVRTGELFF	TGTGCCTGGAATGATGGCGTCCGCACCGGGGAGCTGTTTTTT
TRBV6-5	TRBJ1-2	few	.	CASSRQENYGYTF	TGTGCCAGCTCGAGACAGGAAAACTATGGCTACACCTTC
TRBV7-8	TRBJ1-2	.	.	CASSPRPYYGYTF	TGTGCCAGCAGCCCCCGGCCGTACTATGGCTACACCTTC
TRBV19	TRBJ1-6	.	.	CATRSYNSPLHF	TGTGCCACCCGCTCCTATAATTCACCCCTCCACTTT
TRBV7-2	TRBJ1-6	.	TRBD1	CASSGLWTGYNSPLHF	TGTGCCAGCAGCGGTTTATGGACAGGGTATAATTCACCCCTCCACTTT
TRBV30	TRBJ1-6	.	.	CAWSVPWTANSPLHF	TGTGCCTGGAGTGTACCCTGGACGGCGAATTCACCCCTCCACTTT
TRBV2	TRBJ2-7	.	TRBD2	CASRASGGSYEQYF	TGTGCCAGCAGAGCTAGCGGGGGTTCCTACGAGCAGTACTTC
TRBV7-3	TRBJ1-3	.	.	CASSRGIPGNTIYF	TGTGCCAGCAGCCGCGGGATTCCTGGAAACACCATATATTTT
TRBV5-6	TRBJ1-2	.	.	CASREGRLYGYTF	TGTGCCAGCAGGGAAGGACGGCTCTATGGCTACACCTTC
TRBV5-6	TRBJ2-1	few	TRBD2	CASKGLAMYNEQFF	TGTGCCAGCAAGGGACTAGCGATGTACAATGAGCAGTTCTTC
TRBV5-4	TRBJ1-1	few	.	CASSYTPGHQAFF	TGTGCCAGCAGTTATACTCCGGGACATCAGGCTTTCTTT
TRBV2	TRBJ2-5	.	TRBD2	CASLGLAGGETQYF	TGTGCCAGCCTAGGACTAGCGGGGGGAGAGACCCAGTACTTC
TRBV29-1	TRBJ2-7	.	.	CSGLTGPYEQYF	TGCAGCGGATTAACAGGTCCCTACGAGCAGTACTTC
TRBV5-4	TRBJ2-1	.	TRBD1	CASRAGQGSYEQFF	TGTGCCAGCAGGGCGGGACAGGGGTCTTATGAGCAGTTCTTC
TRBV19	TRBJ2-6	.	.	CASRLTGGGSNSGANVLTF	TGTGCCAGTAGACTCACAGGGGGAGGGTCCAACTCTGGGGCCAACGTCCTGACTTTC
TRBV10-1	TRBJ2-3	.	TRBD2	CASSGASGGSDTQYF	TGCGCCAGCAGTGGGGCTAGCGGGGGTTCGGATACGCAGTATTTT
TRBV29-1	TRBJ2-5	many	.	CSVEYETQYF	TGCAGCGTTGAATACGAGACCCAGTACTTC
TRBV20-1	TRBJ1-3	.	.	CSASPSISGNTIYF	TGCAGTGCTAGTCCCAGTATCTCTGGAAACACCATATATTTT
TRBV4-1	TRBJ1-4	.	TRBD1	CASSQGGTGIEKLFF	TGCGCCAGCAGCCAAGGGGGGACAGGAATTGAAAAACTGTTTTTT
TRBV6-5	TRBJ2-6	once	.	CATTRPGANVLTF	TGTGCCACCACGAGGCCTGGGGCCAACGTCCTGACTTTC
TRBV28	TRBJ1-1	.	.	CATHRTMNTEAFF	TGTGCGACTCACAGGACTATGAACACTGAAGCTTTCTTT
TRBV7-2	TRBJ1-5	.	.	CASSPGGSNQPQHF	TGTGCCAGCAGCCCCGGGGGTAGCAATCAGCCCCAGCATTTT